This T cell receptor beta chain was sequenced in a study of OX40 agonist ivuxolimab in advanced cancers. From germline, CDR1 is SNHLY and CDR2 FYNNEI. V was cut by 2 bases and J by 3 bases, with 12 bases left in between. The CDR3 sequence is 15 residues long. Assay: immunoSEQ multiplex PCR; the TCRdb copy retains only in-frame clones and omits some. The data show roughly 100,000 clones, 70% to 90% seen once. The sequencing used CD4+ or CD8+ T cells sorted from blood, collected in a trial of the OX40 agonist ivuxolimab. The clonotype was recovered from an adult with an advanced solid tumor such as melanoma, head and neck, liver or kidney cancer. The genes are TRBV2 and TRBJ2-3; D gene uncertain. The CDR3 region has the DNA TGTGCCAGCAGTGAAATCGGTTTCGGAACAGATACGCAGTATTTT. It is translated as CASSEIGFGTDTQYF.